This TCR beta chain was observed in a study of vaccination and CD4 T cells after COVID-19. Sequencing of cultured CD4+ T cell DNA used the Oncomine TCR Beta short-read assay. Once CD4+ T cells had been cultured, genomic DNA was extracted from them. Using its own MiXCR run on the PCR reads, TCRdb lists one record per CDR3 protein. The repertoire holds around 5,500 distinct CDR3 sequences, about 32% seen once, with roughly 21% in the top ten. Sample treatment: 10-day PBMC culture with coronavirus spike peptide pools or control peptides (ViraFEST assay). Germline loops: CDR1 LNHNV, CDR2 YYDKDF (reference sequence). V lost 0 bases and J 8 bases, leaving 10 bases between the germline ends. The CDR3 covers 13 residues. As concerns this clonotype: What it recognizes is unknown.

The sequence was collected from a human donor who had recovered from COVID-19. The genes are TRBV15 and TRBJ1-2; D unresolved. The starting material was CD4+ T cells from blood, cultured in vitro, obtained after SARS-CoV-2 vaccination. CDR3 sequence (DNA): TGTGCCACCAGCAGAGATCAGAAACAAGGCTACACCTTC. This sequence encodes CATSRDQKQGYTF.